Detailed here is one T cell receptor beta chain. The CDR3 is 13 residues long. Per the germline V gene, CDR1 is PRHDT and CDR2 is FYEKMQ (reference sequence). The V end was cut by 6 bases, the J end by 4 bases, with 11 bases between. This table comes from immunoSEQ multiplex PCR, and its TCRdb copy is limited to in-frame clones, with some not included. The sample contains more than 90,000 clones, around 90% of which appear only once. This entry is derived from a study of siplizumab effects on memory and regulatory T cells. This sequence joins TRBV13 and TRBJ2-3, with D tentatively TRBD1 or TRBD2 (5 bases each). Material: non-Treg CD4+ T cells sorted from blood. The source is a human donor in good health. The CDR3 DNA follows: TGTGCCAGCAGATTGAGGGACGCAGATACGCAGTATTTT. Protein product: CASRLRDADTQYF. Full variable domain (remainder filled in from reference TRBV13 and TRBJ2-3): AAGVIQSPRHLIKEKRETATLKCYPIPRHDTVYWYQQGPGQDPQFLISFYEKMQSDKGSIPDRFSAQQFSDYHSELNMSSLELGDSALYFCASRLRDADTQYFGPGTRLTVL.